The 9 T cell receptor beta chains reported below all come from one sample, sequenced in a study of blood T cell repertoires in COVID-19. Assay: immunoSEQ multiplex PCR; the TCRdb copy retains only in-frame clones and omits some. Among some 220,000 clones listed, over 80% were seen once. Sequences were obtained from peripheral blood. These TCRs come from a woman under 40 with COVID-19, enrolled during active disease.

CDR3 sequence (DNA): TGTGCCAGCAAAACGAACAGGGCCCACGAGACCCAGTACTTC. Translating it yields CASKTNRAHETQYF. The V call is TRBV7-2, the J call TRBJ2-5, with D perhaps TRBD1 (6 bases). Trimming removed 7 bases from V and 5 bases from J, with 17 bases in between. Germline V gene data show CDR1 as SGHTA and CDR2 as FQGNSA. CDR3 length: 14 amino acids. The full variable domain, its missing parts supplied by reference TRBV7-2 and TRBJ2-5, is GAGVSQSPSNKVTEKGKDVELRCDPISGHTALYWYRQSLGQGLEFLIYFQGNSAPDKSGLPSDRFSAERTGGSVSTLTIQRTQQEDSAVYLCASKTNRAHETQYFGPGTRLLVL.

This sequence joins TRBV6-5 and TRBJ1-1; no clear D. V lost 5 bases and J 2 bases, leaving 3 bases between the germline ends. The CDR3 is 11 residues long. Germline V gene lookup returns CDR1 MNHEY and CDR2 SVGAGI. CDR3 sequence: CASSPNTEAFF. In DNA form, the CDR3 reads TGTGCCAGCAGTCCTAACACTGAAGCTTTCTTT.

The chain recombines TRBV15 with TRBJ2-3; TRBD2 might be the D (7 bases). With 4 bases removed from V and 3 bases from J, the gap between germline ends came to 20 bases. The CDR3 runs 17 residues. CDR1 and CDR2 from the germline V gene are LNHNV and YYDKDF (reference sequence). CDR3 in amino acids: CATSTRGGGALTDTQYF. For the CDR3, the DNA is TGTGCCACCAGCACCAGAGGTGGGGGGGCCCTGACAGATACGCAGTATTTT.

The V gene is TRBV21-1, the J gene TRBJ2-1; the D segment call TRBD1 is taken from the table without a DNA check. TRBV21-1 corresponds to a pseudogene. The CDR3 totals 15 residues. The CDR3 DNA reads TGTGCCAGCAGCAAAGGGGGCCGAGGAAGAAGGGAGCAGTTCTTC. Translation: CASSKGGRGRREQFF.

The sample holds one count of this clone. The chain couples TRBV9 to TRBJ2-2; 9 bases fit TRBD2. V was clipped by 1 base and J by 0 bases; unmatched bases: 1. Germline V lookup: CDR1 SGDLS, CDR2 YYNGEE. The CDR3 has 16 residues. CDR3 bases: TGTGCCAGCAGCGTAAGCGGGAGGCCGAACACCGGGGAGCTGTTTTTT. Encoded protein: CASSVSGRPNTGELFF.

V gene TRBV3-1 (or the pseudogene TRBV3-2) combines with J gene TRBJ1-1; D not certain. V lost 0 bases, J lost 7 bases, and 15 bases lay in between. The CDR3 has 15 amino acids. Germline assignment: CDR1 LGHDT and CDR2 YNNKEL (reference sequence). Here the CDR3 DNA reads TGTGCCAGCAGCCAAGAGTCGGGTATGTTAGGTGAAGCTTTCTTT. Protein: CASSQESGMLGEAFF.

The chain employs TRBV27 and TRBJ1-1; TRBD1 might be the D (5 bases). This CDR3 comprises 13 residues. Germline V gene data show CDR1 as MNHEY and CDR2 as SMNVEV (reference sequence). V dropped 3 bases and J dropped 2 bases, with 7 bases sitting between them. The CDR3 sequence is CASSFQGNTEAFF. The CDR3 region has the DNA TGTGCCAGCAGTTTCCAGGGAAACACTGAAGCTTTCTTT.

Only a few counts were recorded for this clone. The CDR3 sequence is CASSQDYRDTDTQYF. The CDR3, as DNA: TGCGCCAGCAGCCAAGATTACAGGGACACAGATACGCAGTATTTT. The chain employs TRBV4-1 and TRBJ2-3, with a possible D match to TRBD1 (6 bases). The CDR3 length is 15 residues. Germline V gene sequence: CDR1 MGHRA, CDR2 YSYEKL. The germline V and J ends were trimmed by 0 bases and 2 bases, with 9 bases remaining between them.

The chain couples TRBV5-1 to TRBJ2-5, with D perhaps matching TRBD1 (7 bases). Germline lookup yields CDR1 SGHRS and CDR2 YFSETQ. Trimming removed 1 base from V and 2 bases from J, with 12 bases in between. This CDR3 region has 15 residues. The chain's CDR3 is CASSLFPGGQETQYF. Written as DNA, the CDR3 is TGCGCCAGCAGCTTGTTTCCAGGGGGGCAAGAGACCCAGTACTTC.